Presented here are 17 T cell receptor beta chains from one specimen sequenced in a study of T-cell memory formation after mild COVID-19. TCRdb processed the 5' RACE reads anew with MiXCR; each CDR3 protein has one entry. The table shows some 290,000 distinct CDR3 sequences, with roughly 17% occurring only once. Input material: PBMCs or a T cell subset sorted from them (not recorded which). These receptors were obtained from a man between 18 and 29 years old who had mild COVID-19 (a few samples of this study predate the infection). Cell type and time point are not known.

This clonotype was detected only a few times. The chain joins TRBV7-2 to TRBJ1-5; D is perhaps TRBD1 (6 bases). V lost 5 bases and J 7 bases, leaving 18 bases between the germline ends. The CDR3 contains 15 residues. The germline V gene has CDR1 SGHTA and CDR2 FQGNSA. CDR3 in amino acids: CASSRGGRGYQPQHF. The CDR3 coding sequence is TGTGCCAGCAGCCGGGGGGGCAGGGGTTACCAGCCCCAGCATTTT.

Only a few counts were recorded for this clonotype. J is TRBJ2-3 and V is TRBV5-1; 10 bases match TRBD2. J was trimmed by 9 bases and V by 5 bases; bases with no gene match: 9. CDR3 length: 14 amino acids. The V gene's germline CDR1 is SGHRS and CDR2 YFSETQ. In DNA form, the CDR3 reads TGCGCCAGCAGTTCCCCTAGCGGGGGAGGGACGCAGTATTTT. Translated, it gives CASSSPSGGGTQYF.

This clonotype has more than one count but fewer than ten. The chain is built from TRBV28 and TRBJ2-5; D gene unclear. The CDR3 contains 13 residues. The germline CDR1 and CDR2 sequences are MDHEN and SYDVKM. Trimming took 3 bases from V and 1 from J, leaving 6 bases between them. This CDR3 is CASSFPAQETQYF. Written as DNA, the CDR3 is TGTGCCAGCAGTTTTCCGGCCCAAGAGACCCAGTACTTC.

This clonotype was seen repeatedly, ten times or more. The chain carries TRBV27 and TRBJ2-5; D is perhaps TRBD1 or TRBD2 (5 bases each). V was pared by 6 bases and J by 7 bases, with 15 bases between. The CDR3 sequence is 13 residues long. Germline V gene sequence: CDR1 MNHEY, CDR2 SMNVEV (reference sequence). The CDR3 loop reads CASRGTADMTQYF. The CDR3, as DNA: TGTGCCAGCAGGGGGACCGCCGATATGACCCAGTACTTC.

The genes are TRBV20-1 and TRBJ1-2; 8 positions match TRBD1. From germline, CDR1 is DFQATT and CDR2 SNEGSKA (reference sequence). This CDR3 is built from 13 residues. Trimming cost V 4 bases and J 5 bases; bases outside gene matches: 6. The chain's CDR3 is CSATDRVGYGYTF. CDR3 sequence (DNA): TGCAGTGCTACGGACAGGGTGGGTTATGGCTACACCTTC.

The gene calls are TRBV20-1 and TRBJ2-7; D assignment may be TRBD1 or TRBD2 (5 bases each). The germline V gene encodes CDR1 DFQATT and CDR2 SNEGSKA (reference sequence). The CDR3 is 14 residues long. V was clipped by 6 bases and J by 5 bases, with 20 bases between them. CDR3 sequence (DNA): TGCAGTGCCACTCCGGGGCAGCTCGGCCACGAGCAGTACTTC. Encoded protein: CSATPGQLGHEQYF.

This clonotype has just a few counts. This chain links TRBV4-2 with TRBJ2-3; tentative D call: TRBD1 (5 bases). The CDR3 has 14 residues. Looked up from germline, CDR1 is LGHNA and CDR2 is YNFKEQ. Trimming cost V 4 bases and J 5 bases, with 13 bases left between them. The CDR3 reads CASSRGRGIDTQYF. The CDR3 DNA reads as TGTGCCAGCAGCCGGGGAAGGGGAATAGATACGCAGTATTTT.

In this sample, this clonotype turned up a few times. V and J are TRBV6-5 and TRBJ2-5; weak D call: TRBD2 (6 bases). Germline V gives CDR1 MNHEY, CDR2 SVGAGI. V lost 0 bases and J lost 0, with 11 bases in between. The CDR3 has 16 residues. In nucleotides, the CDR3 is TGTGCCAGCAGTTACTCGACCGGGGACTACCAAGAGACCCAGTACTTC. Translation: CASSYSTGDYQETQYF.

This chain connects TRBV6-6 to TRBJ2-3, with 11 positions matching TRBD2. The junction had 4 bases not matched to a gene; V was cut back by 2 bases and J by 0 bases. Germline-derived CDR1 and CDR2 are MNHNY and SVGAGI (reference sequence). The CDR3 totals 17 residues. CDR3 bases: TGTGCCAGCAGTTACACTAGCGGGGGCTCTAGCACAGATACGCAGTATTTT. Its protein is CASSYTSGGSSTDTQYF.

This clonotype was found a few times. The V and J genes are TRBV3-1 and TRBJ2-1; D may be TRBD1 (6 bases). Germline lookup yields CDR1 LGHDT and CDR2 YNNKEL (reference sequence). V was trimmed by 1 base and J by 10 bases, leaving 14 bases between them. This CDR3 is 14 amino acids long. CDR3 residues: CASSQVNQGLEQFF. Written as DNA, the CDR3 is TGTGCCAGCAGCCAAGTCAATCAGGGGTTGGAGCAGTTCTTC.

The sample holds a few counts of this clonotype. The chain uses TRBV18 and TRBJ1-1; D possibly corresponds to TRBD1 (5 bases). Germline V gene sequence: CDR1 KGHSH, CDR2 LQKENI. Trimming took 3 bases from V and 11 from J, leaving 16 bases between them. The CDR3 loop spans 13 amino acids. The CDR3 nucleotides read TGTGCCAGCTCACCCTCTGCCCCGGGGCGGGCTTTCTTT. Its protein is CASSPSAPGRAFF.

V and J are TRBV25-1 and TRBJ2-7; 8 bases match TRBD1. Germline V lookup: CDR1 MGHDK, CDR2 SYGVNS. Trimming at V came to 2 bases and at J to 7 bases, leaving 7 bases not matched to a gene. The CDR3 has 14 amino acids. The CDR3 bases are TGTGCCAGCAGTGAACCAGGGGGCTTGCGAGAGCAGTACTTC. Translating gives CASSEPGGLREQYF.

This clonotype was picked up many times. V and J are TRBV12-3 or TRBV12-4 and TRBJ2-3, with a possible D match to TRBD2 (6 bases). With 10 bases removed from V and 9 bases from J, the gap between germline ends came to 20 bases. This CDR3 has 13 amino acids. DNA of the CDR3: TGTGCCATCCTCAGACGTCCGGGGGAGACGCAGTATTTT. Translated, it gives CAILRRPGETQYF.

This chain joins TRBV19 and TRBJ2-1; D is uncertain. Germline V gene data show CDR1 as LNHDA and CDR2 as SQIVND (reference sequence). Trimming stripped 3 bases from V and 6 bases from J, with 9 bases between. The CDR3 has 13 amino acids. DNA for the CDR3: TGTGCCAGTAGTATTGGTCACGGCAATGAGCAGTTCTTC. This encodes CASSIGHGNEQFF. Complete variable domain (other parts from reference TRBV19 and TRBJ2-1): DGGITQSPKYLFRKEGQNVTLSCEQNLNHDAMYWYRQDPGQGLRLIYYSQIVNDFQKGDIAEGYSVSREKKESFPLTVTSAQKNPTAFYLCASSIGHGNEQFFGPGTRLTVL.

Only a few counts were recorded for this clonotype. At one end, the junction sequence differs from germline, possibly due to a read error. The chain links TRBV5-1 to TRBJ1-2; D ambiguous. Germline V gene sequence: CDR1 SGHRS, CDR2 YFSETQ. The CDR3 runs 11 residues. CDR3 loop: CASSLEGGYTF. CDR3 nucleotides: TGTGCCAGCAGTTTGGAGGGAGGCTACACCTTC.

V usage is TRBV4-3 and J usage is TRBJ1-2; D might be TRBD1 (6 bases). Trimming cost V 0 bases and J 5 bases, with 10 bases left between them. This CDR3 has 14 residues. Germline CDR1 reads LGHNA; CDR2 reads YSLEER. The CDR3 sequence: CASSQDGTGYGYTF. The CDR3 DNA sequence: TGCGCCAGCAGCCAAGATGGTACAGGGTATGGCTACACCTTC.

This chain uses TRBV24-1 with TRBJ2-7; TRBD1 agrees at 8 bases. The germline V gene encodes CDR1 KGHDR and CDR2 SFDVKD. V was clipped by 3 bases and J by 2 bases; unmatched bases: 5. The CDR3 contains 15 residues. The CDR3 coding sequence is TGTGCCACCAGTGATCCGAGGACAGGGACCTACGAGCAGTACTTC. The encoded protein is CATSDPRTGTYEQYF.